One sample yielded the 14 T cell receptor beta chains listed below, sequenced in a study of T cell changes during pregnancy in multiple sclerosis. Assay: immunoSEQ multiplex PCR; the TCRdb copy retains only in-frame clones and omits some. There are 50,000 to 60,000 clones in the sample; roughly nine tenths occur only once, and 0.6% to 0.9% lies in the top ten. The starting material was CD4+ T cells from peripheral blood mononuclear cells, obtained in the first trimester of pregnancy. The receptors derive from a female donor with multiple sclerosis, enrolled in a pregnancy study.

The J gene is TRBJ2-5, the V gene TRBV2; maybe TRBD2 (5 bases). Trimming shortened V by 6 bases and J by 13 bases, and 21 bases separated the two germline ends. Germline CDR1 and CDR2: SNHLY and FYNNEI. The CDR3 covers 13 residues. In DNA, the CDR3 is TGTGCCAGCAGCGGGCTCGGAGAGGCGGGTCGGTACTTC. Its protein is CASSGLGEAGRYF.

The CDR3 reads CASSSTDARGAEAFF. Here the CDR3 DNA reads TGTGCCAGCAGCAGCACCGACGCACGGGGGGCCGAAGCTTTCTTT. V and J are TRBV2 and TRBJ1-1, with D possibly matching TRBD1 (6 bases). Trimming left V 6 bases short and J 8 bases short, with 22 bases between. The CDR3 is 15 amino acids. Germline CDR1 and CDR2: SNHLY and FYNNEI.

The CDR3 protein is CASSQEGDRLGNTEAFF. Written as DNA, the CDR3 is TGTGCCAGCAGCCAAGAAGGGGACAGGCTGGGGAACACTGAAGCTTTCTTT. The rearrangement joins TRBV4-2 to TRBJ1-1, with 8 bases that match TRBD1. The V segment lost 0 bases and the J segment 1 base; nucleotides outside the gene matches: 7. Germline V gene data show CDR1 as LGHNA and CDR2 as YNFKEQ. This CDR3 is 17 amino acids long.

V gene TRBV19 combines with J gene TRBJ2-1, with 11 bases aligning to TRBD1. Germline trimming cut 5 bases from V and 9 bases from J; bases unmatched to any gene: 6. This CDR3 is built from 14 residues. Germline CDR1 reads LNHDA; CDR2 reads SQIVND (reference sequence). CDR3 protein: CASSGGQGAGEQFF. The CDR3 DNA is TGTGCCAGTAGTGGTGGACAGGGGGCCGGTGAGCAGTTCTTC.

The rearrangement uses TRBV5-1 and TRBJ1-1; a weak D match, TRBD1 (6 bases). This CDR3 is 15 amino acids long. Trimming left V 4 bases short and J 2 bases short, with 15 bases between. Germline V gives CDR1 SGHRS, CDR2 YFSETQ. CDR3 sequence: CASSPVDSSNTEAFF. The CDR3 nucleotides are TGCGCCAGCAGCCCGGTGGACAGCTCTAACACTGAAGCTTTCTTT.

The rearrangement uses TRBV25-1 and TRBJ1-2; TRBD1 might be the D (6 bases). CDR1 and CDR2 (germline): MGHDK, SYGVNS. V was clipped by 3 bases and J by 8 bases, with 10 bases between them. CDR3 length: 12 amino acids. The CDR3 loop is CASSDVGGGYTF. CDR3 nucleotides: TGTGCCAGCAGTGATGTTGGGGGCGGCTACACCTTC.

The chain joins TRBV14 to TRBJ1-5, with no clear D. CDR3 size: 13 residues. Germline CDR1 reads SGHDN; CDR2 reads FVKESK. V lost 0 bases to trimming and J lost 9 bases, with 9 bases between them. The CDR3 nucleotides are TGTGCCAGCAGCCAAGATCTAGGAACGCCCCAGCATTTT. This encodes CASSQDLGTPQHF.

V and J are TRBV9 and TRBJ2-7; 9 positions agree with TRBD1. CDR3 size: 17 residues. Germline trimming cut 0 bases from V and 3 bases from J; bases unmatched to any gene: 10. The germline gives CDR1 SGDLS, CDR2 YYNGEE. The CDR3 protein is CASSVGSRQGEGYEQYF. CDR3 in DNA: TGTGCCAGCAGCGTAGGGTCCCGACAGGGGGAGGGCTACGAGCAGTACTTC.

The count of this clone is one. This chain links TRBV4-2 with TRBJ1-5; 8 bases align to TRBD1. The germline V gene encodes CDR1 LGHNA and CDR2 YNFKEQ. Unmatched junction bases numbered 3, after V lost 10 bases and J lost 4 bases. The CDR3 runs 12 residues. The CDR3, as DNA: TGTGCCACGGGACAGGAGAATCAGCCCCAGCATTTT. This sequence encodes CATGQENQPQHF.

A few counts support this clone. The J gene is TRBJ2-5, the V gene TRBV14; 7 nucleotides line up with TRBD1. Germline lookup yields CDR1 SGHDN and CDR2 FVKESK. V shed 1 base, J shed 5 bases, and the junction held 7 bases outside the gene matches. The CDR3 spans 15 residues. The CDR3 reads CASSQGLGGKETQYF. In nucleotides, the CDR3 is TGTGCCAGCAGCCAAGGGTTAGGGGGCAAGGAGACCCAGTACTTC.

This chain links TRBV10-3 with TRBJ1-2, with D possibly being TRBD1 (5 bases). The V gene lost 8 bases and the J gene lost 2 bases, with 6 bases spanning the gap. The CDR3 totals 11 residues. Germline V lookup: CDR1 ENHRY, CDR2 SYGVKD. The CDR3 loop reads CAIRQNYGYTF. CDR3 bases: TGTGCCATCCGACAGAACTATGGCTACACCTTC.

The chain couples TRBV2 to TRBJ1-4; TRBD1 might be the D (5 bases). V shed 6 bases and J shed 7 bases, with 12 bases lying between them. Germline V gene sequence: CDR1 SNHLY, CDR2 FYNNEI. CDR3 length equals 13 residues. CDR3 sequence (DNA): TGTGCCAGCAGCCCCTGGGGGGGTGAAAAACTGTTTTTT. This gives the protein CASSPWGGEKLFF. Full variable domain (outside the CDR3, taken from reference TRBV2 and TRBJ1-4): EPEVTQTPSHQVTQMGQEVILRCVPISNHLYFYWYRQILGQKVEFLVSFYNNEISEKSEIFDDQFSVERPDGSNFTLKIRSTKLEDSAMYFCASSPWGGEKLFFGSGTQLSVL.

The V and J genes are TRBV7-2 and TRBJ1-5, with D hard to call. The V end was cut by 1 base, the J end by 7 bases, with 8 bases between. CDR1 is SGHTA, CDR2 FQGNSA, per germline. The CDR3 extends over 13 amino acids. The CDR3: CASSLDARQPQHF. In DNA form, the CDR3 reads TGTGCCAGCAGCTTAGATGCTCGGCAGCCCCAGCATTTT.

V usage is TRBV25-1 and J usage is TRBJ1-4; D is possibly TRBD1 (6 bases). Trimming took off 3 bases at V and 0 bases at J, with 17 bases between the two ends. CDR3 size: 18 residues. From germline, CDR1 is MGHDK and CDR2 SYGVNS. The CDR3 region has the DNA TGTGCCAGCAGTGACTATTCCGGGACAACAGCAACTAATGAAAAACTGTTTTTT. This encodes CASSDYSGTTATNEKLFF.